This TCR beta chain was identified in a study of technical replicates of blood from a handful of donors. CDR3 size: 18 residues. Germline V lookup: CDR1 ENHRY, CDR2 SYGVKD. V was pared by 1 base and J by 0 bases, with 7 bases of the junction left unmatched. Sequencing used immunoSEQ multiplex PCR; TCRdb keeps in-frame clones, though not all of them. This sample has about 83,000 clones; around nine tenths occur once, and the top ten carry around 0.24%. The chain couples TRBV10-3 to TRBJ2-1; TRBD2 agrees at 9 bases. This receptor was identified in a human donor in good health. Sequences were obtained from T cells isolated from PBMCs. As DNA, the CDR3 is TGTGCCATCAGTGAGTTGTTAGCGGGGGCAAGCTCCTACAATGAGCAGTTCTTC. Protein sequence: CAISELLAGASSYNEQFF.